A selection of T cell receptor beta chains follows, all from one sample in a study of blood T cell repertoires in COVID-19. TCRdb's table, derived via immunoSEQ multiplex PCR, lists solely in-frame clones and lacks some. Among 280,000 or so clones listed, nearly 90% were seen once. What was sequenced was PBMCs or T cells enriched from blood (not recorded which). These receptor sequences come from a woman aged 45-65 years who had been exposed to COVID-19. The CDR3 runs from the conserved cysteine through the conserved F or W. The order of the fields is V gene, D gene, clone size, J gene, CDR3 DNA, CDR3 protein. The D gene is left open where the match is weak. Rows give clone size only sometimes, using once, few, many, or a class for an expanded clone.

TRBV24-1	TRBD1	.	TRBJ2-2	TGTGCCACCAGTGACCCGGGACAGGGTCACGGGGAGCTGTTTTTT	CATSDPGQGHGELFF
TRBV18	.	.	TRBJ2-2	TGTGCCAGCTCACTAGGGGTGAACACCGGGGAGCTGTTTTTT	CASSLGVNTGELFF
TRBV4-1	.	.	TRBJ1-6	TGCGCCAGCAGCCTCGGTCCCGTGCGTTTTTCACCCCTCCACTTT	CASSLGPVRFSPLHF
TRBV7-2	.	.	TRBJ1-6	TGTGCCAGCAGCTTAGGCCGGAGCTCCTATAATTCACCCCTCCACTTT	CASSLGRSSYNSPLHF
TRBV3-1/TRBV3-2	.	.	TRBJ2-5	TGTGCCAGCAGCCAAGCTTACGGGACCCAGTACTTC	CASSQAYGTQYF
TRBV10-3	.	once	TRBJ2-3	TGTGCCATCAGTGAGCTACAGGCCGCCGGGGATACGCAGTATTTT	CAISELQAAGDTQYF
TRBV5-1	.	.	TRBJ1-4	TGCGCCAGCAGCTTGTCCGGTGAAACATTTCGTAGCTTT	CASSLSGETFRSF
TRBV11-2	TRBD2	.	TRBJ2-3	TGTGCCAGCAGCTTAAGGCCGGGGCTAGCGGTTAGCACAGATACGCAGTATTTT	CASSLRPGLAVSTDTQYF
TRBV5-5	.	.	TRBJ2-7	TGTGCCAGCAGCTTTCCGGCGGGGAGCTCCTACGAGCAGTACTTC	CASSFPAGSSYEQYF
TRBV7-9	.	.	TRBJ2-7	TGTGCCAGCAGCTTAGGGGAGGTCTACGAGCAGTACTTC	CASSLGEVYEQYF
TRBV29-1	.	.	TRBJ1-2	TGCAGCGCCCGGGCCAGGGATGGCTACACCTTC	CSARARDGYTF
TRBV7-6	.	.	TRBJ2-2	TGTGCCAGCAGCTTCGGGGGGCGCACCGGGGAGCTGTTTTTT	CASSFGGRTGELFF
TRBV10-3	.	.	TRBJ1-4	TGTGCCATCAGTGACTCGCGGCGGGATGAAAAACTGTTTTTT	CAISDSRRDEKLFF
TRBV7-6	.	.	TRBJ2-3	TGTGCCAGCAGCTTATTCGGTACAGATACGCAGTATTTT	CASSLFGTDTQYF
TRBV28	.	.	TRBJ1-5	TGTGCCAGCAGTTTAGGCAGGGAAGCCAGGAATAGCAATCAGCCCCAGCATTTT	CASSLGREARNSNQPQHF
TRBV16	.	.	TRBJ2-3	TGTGCCAGCAGCCCAGTGAGGGCGGATACGCAGTATTTT	CASSPVRADTQYF
TRBV20-1	.	.	TRBJ2-7	TGCAGTGCTAGTGCCGGGACATTGAACTACGAGCAGTACTTC	CSASAGTLNYEQYF
TRBV5-6	.	.	TRBJ1-5	TGTGCCAGCAGCTTGACAAGCAATCAGCCCCAGCATTTT	CASSLTSNQPQHF
TRBV5-1	TRBD1	few	TRBJ2-1	TGCGCCAGCAGCTCGCAGGGACAGGGGGAAAATGAGCAGTTCTTC	CASSSQGQGENEQFF
TRBV6-1	.	.	TRBJ1-1	TGTGCCAGCAGTGATTTACTAGAAGCTTTCTTT	CASSDLLEAFF
TRBV12-2	.	once	TRBJ1-1	TGTGCAAGTCGCTTAGGAGAACAGGGGTCTTCGGCGGTGAACACTGAAGCTTTCTTT	CASRLGEQGSSAVNTEAFF
TRBV27	TRBD1	.	TRBJ2-7	TGTGCCAGCCGTGGGACAGCAACCTACGAGCAGTACTTC	CASRGTATYEQYF
TRBV27	TRBD1	.	TRBJ1-2	TGTGCCAGCAGTTTATCCACAGGGGCCGCATCTTACTATGGCTACACCTTC	CASSLSTGAASYYGYTF
TRBV19	.	.	TRBJ1-1	TGTGCCAGCTCCCGACGAGGGGAGGGCTTGAACACTGAAGCTTTCTTT	CASSRRGEGLNTEAFF
TRBV11-2	TRBD1	.	TRBJ2-5	TGTGCCAGCAGCTTAGGGACAGGAGATGCAGAGACCCAGTACTTC	CASSLGTGDAETQYF
TRBV4-1	.	.	TRBJ1-2	TGCGCCAGCAGCCAAGGTCCGTCGATGGATGGGAGAAATGGCTACACCTTC	CASSQGPSMDGRNGYTF
TRBV14	.	.	TRBJ2-5	TGTGCCAGCAGCCGGCAAGGCGGGACTTTTCAAGAGACCCAGTACTTC	CASSRQGGTFQETQYF
TRBV3-1/TRBV3-2	.	.	TRBJ1-2	TGTGCCAGCAGCCCGTTCCTTACTAACTATGGCTACACCTTC	CASSPFLTNYGYTF
TRBV28	TRBD2	.	TRBJ2-2	TGTGCCAGCATTAGCGGGGGGCTCCTGAACACCGGGGAGCTGTTTTTT	CASISGGLLNTGELFF
TRBV4-2	.	.	TRBJ1-3	TGTGCCAGCAGCCAAGCCCCACAGGTCTCTGGAAACACCATATATTTT	CASSQAPQVSGNTIYF
TRBV7-2	TRBD2	.	TRBJ2-4	TGTGCCAGCAGTCCGAGGAGCGGGGGGGCCAGGTTCATTCAGTACTTC	CASSPRSGGARFIQYF